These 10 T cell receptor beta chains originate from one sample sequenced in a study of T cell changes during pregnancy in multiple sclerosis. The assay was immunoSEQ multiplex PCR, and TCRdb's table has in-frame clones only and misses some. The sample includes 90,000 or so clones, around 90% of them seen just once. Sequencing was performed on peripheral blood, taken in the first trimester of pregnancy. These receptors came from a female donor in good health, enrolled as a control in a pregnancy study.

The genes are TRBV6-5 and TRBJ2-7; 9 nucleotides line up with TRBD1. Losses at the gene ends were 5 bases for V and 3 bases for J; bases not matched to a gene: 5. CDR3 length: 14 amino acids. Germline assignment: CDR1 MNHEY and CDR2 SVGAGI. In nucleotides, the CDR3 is TGTGCCAGCAGTCGAGACAGGGGGGGCTACGAGCAGTACTTC. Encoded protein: CASSRDRGGYEQYF.

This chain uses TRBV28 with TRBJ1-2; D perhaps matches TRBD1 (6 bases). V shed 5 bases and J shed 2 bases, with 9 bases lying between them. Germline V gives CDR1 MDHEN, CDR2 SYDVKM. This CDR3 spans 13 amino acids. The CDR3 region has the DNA TGTGCCAGCAGTCCAGGGGTAAACTATGGCTACACCTTC. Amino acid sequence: CASSPGVNYGYTF.

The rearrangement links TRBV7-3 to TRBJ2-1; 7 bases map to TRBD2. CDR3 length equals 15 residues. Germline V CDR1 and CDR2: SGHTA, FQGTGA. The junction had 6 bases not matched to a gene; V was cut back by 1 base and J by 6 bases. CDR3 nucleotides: TGTGCCAGCAGCTTAATAGGGCGGGGGAGCAATGAGCAGTTCTTC. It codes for CASSLIGRGSNEQFF.

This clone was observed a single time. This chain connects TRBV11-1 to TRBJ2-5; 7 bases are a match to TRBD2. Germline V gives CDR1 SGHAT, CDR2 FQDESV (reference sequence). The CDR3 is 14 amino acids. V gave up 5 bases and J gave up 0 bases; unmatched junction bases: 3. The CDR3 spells CASSPGGYQETQYF. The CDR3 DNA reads TGTGCCAGCAGCCCCGGGGGGTACCAAGAGACCCAGTACTTC.

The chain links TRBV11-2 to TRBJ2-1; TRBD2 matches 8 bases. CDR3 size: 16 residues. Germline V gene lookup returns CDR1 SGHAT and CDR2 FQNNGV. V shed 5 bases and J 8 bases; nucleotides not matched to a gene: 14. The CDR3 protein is CASSRVGTGGLDEQFF. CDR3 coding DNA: TGTGCCAGCAGCCGGGTCGGGACGGGGGGGCTCGATGAGCAGTTCTTC.

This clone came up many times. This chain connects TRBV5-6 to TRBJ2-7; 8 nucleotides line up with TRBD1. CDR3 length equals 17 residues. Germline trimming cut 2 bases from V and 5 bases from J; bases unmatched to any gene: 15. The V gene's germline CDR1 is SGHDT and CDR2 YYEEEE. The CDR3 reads CASSFIRDRPYLDEQYF. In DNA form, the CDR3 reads TGTGCCAGCAGCTTCATCCGGGACAGGCCTTACCTGGACGAGCAGTACTTC.

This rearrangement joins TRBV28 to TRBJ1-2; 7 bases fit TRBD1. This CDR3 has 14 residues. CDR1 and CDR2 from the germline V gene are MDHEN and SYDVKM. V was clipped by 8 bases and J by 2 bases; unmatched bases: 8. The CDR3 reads CASAAPGQNYGYTF. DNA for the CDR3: TGTGCCAGCGCTGCGCCGGGACAGAACTATGGCTACACCTTC.

The CDR3 region has the DNA TGTGCCAGCAGCTTAGTAACAGGCCGATTCCTGGGTTCGTCGGCTTTCTTT. Its protein product is CASSLVTGRFLGSSAFF. The V gene is TRBV7-9, the J gene TRBJ1-1, with D possibly being TRBD1 (5 bases). This CDR3 has 17 residues. The germline V gene encodes CDR1 SEHNR and CDR2 FQNEAQ (reference sequence). V lost 1 base to trimming and J lost 11 bases, with 26 bases between them.

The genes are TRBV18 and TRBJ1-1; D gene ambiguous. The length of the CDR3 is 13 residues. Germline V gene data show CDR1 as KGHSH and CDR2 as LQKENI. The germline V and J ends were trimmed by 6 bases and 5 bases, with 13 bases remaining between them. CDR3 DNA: TGTGCCAGCTCGCCTAATCGGGGAACTGAAGCTTTCTTT. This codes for CASSPNRGTEAFF.

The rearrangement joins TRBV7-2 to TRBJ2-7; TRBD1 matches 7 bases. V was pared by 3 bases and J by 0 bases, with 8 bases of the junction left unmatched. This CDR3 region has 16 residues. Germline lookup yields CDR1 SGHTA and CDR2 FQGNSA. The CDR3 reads CASSFLQGLSSYEQYF. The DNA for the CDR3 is TGTGCCAGCAGCTTCCTACAGGGGCTTAGCTCCTACGAGCAGTACTTC.